This is a list of T cell receptor beta chains from one sample in a study of T cells in Graves' hyperthyroidism and ophthalmopathy. A single record per CDR3 protein comes from TCRdb applying MiXCR to the multiplex PCR reads. This table has approximately 430,000 distinct CDR3 sequences, around a sixth appearing once. The sequenced sample consisted of blood. These receptor sequences come from a woman younger than 30 with Graves' hyperthyroidism. The CDR3 runs from the conserved cysteine through the conserved F or W. A D gene is named only where the DNA matches it firmly. Some rows have no size entry. The others give once, few or many, or a class for an expanded clone.

.,.,TRBV2,TRBJ1-5,TGTGCCAGCAATACCCGCGGAGGGCCCCAGCATTTT,CASNTRGGPQHF
few,TRBD2,TRBV9,TRBJ2-5,TGTGCCAGCAGCCCTCAAATCGGGCTCCGTAGCGGGGAGACCCAGTACTTC,CASSPQIGLRSGETQYF
few,.,TRBV29-1,TRBJ2-5,TGCAGCGGAGGGATCTCCACGGCCCAAGAGACCCAGTACTTC,CSGGISTAQETQYF
many,.,TRBV6-1,TRBJ2-1,TGTGCCAGCAGTGCCTCGGGGGTCAATGAGCAGTTCTTC,CASSASGVNEQFF
few,.,TRBV20-1,TRBJ1-4,TGCAGTGCTAGGGGGGACGGGAATGAAAAACTGTTTTTT,CSARGDGNEKLFF
many,TRBD1,TRBV12-3/TRBV12-4,TRBJ1-5,TGTGCCAGCAGTCCCGGGACAGGGGGTTATCAGCCCCAGCATTTT,CASSPGTGGYQPQHF
many,.,TRBV10-3,TRBJ2-5,TGTGCCATCAGTGAGTCAGCGGGTAGACACGGGGAGACCCAGTACTTC,CAISESAGRHGETQYF
few,.,TRBV5-5,TRBJ2-4,TGTGCCAGCAGCTTGACCATAGCCAAAAACATTCAGTACTTC,CASSLTIAKNIQYF
.,TRBD2,TRBV18,TRBJ2-5,TGTGCCAGCTCACCCTCTAGCGGGGGGGCAGGAGAGACCCAGTACTTC,CASSPSSGGAGETQYF
many,.,TRBV7-3,TRBJ1-6,TGTGCCAGCAGCTTAATGGGAAAGGATTCACCCCTCCACTTT,CASSLMGKDSPLHF
many,TRBD1,TRBV6-1,TRBJ2-7,TGTGCCAGCAGTGCAACCGGGACAGGGACCCACGAGCAGTACTTC,CASSATGTGTHEQYF
.,.,TRBV6-2/TRBV6-3,TRBJ2-7,TGTGCCAGCAGTTTAGGGACAGAGCAGTACTTC,CASSLGTEQYF
many,.,TRBV5-1,TRBJ2-5,TGCGCCAGCAGCTTGTTAGTCGGAGTAGGGGAGACCCAGTACTTC,CASSLLVGVGETQYF
many,.,TRBV5-1,TRBJ1-2,TGCGCCAGCAATGCGAGGTCGGCTAACTATGGCTACACCTTC,CASNARSANYGYTF
.,.,TRBV5-1,TRBJ2-7,TGCGCCAGCAGCTTGGTGGAGTCCTACGAGCAGTACTTC,CASSLVESYEQYF
many,TRBD1,TRBV2,TRBJ1-5,TGTGCCAGCAATATCCAGGGGGAAGGACAGCCCCAGCATTTT,CASNIQGEGQPQHF
many,.,TRBV7-2,TRBJ2-1,TGTGCCAGCAGTGGTGGGCTCCACAATGAGCAGTTCTTC,CASSGGLHNEQFF
.,.,TRBV12-5,TRBJ1-1,TGTGCTAGTGGTTTCATTTTGGACAGAAGACCCTACATGAACACTGAAGCTTTCTTT,CASGFILDRRPYMNTEAFF
.,.,TRBV5-1,TRBJ2-5,TGCGCCAGCAGCTTGGGTCCCCGGGCCCCTTTGGGGGAGACCCAGTACTTC,CASSLGPRAPLGETQYF
.,TRBD2,TRBV4-2,TRBJ2-2,TGTGCCAGCAGCACCCGGGGGGGTAGCGGGGGAAACACCGGGGAGCTGTTTTTT,CASSTRGGSGGNTGELFF
many,.,TRBV27,TRBJ1-2,TGTGCCAGCAGTTTTGGGACCGACAGGAACTATGGCTACACCTTC,CASSFGTDRNYGYTF
many,TRBD2,TRBV12-5,TRBJ2-2,TGTGCTAGTGGCCTCCGGACTAGCGGGAGGGGTATCACCGGGGAGCTGTTTTTT,CASGLRTSGRGITGELFF
many,.,TRBV20-1,TRBJ1-2,TGCAGTGCTAGAGATGGGCAGGGTGAGGGCTACACCTTC,CSARDGQGEGYTF
.,.,TRBV29-1,TRBJ2-1,TGCAGCGTTGCCCAGCGGGCTTCCTACAATGAGCAGTTCTTC,CSVAQRASYNEQFF
many,TRBD1,TRBV10-3,TRBJ2-6,TGTGCCATCAGTACGGACAGGGTACGCGGGGCCAACGTCCTGACTTTC,CAISTDRVRGANVLTF
many,.,TRBV25-1,TRBJ2-5,TGTGCCAGCAGTGATACGGGGGTCGGAGAGACCCAGTACTTC,CASSDTGVGETQYF
many,TRBD2,TRBV5-6,TRBJ2-3,TGTGCCAGCAGCGCCACTAGCGGGAGGATTTTAGATACGCAGTATTTT,CASSATSGRILDTQYF
many,.,TRBV30,TRBJ1-2,TGTGCCTGGAGTCGGTTGGGGGGCGCCAGGGATGGCTACACCTTC,CAWSRLGGARDGYTF
many,.,TRBV5-1,TRBJ1-2,TGCGCCAGCAGCGAGGGACTGCTTAACTATGGCTACACCTTC,CASSEGLLNYGYTF
many,.,TRBV12-3/TRBV12-4,TRBJ1-3,TGTGCCAGCAGCCCTATCGACTGGTCCTCTGGAAACACCATATATTTT,CASSPIDWSSGNTIYF
.,.,TRBV12-3/TRBV12-4,TRBJ2-2,TGTGCCACCGCCACGGGAGCGGGCACCGGGGAGCTGTTTTTT,CATATGAGTGELFF
.,TRBD1,TRBV5-1,TRBJ2-5,TGCGCCAGCAGCGACTCATGGGGACAGGAGACCCAGTACTTC,CASSDSWGQETQYF
many,TRBD2,TRBV7-2,TRBJ2-7,TGTGCCAGCAGCTTAGTCGGACTAGCGACAACCTACGAGCAGTACTTC,CASSLVGLATTYEQYF
few,TRBD1,TRBV5-5,TRBJ2-7,TGTGCCAGCAGCTTGGTTGTGACAGGGCAGCAGTACTTC,CASSLVVTGQQYF
.,.,TRBV18,TRBJ2-5,TGTGCCAGCTCACCTCAACCAGGGGTGGAGACCCAGTACTTC,CASSPQPGVETQYF
few,TRBD2,TRBV10-2,TRBJ2-1,TGCGCCACCCGTACGGGAGGGGCCTACAATGAGCAGTTCTTC,CATRTGGAYNEQFF
.,.,TRBV19,TRBJ2-4,TGTGCCAGTAGTATAATGTTTGGGGCTAAAAACATTCAGTACTTC,CASSIMFGAKNIQYF
.,.,TRBV7-9,TRBJ2-5,TGTGCCAGCAGCTTAGGAGGGCTGCGTGGGGAGACCCAGTACTTC,CASSLGGLRGETQYF
many,.,TRBV30,TRBJ2-1,TGTGCCGGAACCGGGGGAAGTGAGCAGTTCTTC,CAGTGGSEQFF
.,TRBD1,TRBV7-2,TRBJ1-1,TGTGCCAGCAGCGCAGGGGGCGCCCTGGGTACTGAAGCTTTCTTT,CASSAGGALGTEAFF
many,.,TRBV6-5,TRBJ1-3,TGTGCCAGCAGTCCTACTCGGGGGGGCACCCTCTCTGGAAACACAATATATTTT,CASSPTRGGTLSGNTIYF
many,.,TRBV30,TRBJ1-5,TGTGCCCTCCGTAGGGGCAATCAGCCCCAGCATTTT,CALRRGNQPQHF
few,TRBD1,TRBV27,TRBJ1-2,TGTGCCAGCAGTTCCACCGGGACAGGGGGCCTCAGACTCTATGGCTACACCTTC,CASSSTGTGGLRLYGYTF
.,.,TRBV28,TRBJ1-1,TGTGCCAGCAGTTTATATTACAGGGCCGACACTGAAGCTTTCTTT,CASSLYYRADTEAFF
many,.,TRBV20-1,TRBJ2-1,TGCAGTGCTAGAGATACGGGACAAAATATGCAGTTCTTC,CSARDTGQNMQFF
many,.,TRBV18,TRBJ1-1,TGTGCCAGCTCCCCTGCTATGAACACTGAAGCTTTCTTT,CASSPAMNTEAFF
.,.,TRBV15,TRBJ1-5,TGTGCCACCAGCAGACAAGGGAATAGCAATCAGCCCCAGCATTTT,CATSRQGNSNQPQHF
.,.,TRBV6-1,TRBJ1-3,TGTGCCAGCAGTGAACAGGCTGAGGTCCGAAACACCATATATTTT,CASSEQAEVRNTIYF
.,.,TRBV29-1,TRBJ1-1,TGCAGCGTTCCCCAGGAGCGCAGGGGCAGAATGAACACTGAAGCTTTCTTT,CSVPQERRGRMNTEAFF
many,.,TRBV28,TRBJ2-5,TGTGCCAGCAGTCTTGCGGACGGGCAAGAGACCCAGTACTTC,CASSLADGQETQYF
once,TRBD2,TRBV10-3,TRBJ2-5,TGTGCCATCAGTGAGTTCCCTAGCGGGGGAGAAGAGACCCAGTACTTC,CAISEFPSGGEETQYF
many,.,TRBV30,TRBJ2-5,TGTGCCTGGAGGGTGGTATTGGGGGGGCTGGGGACCCAGTACTTC,CAWRVVLGGLGTQYF
many,.,TRBV9,TRBJ1-1,TGTGCCAGCAGCAAGGGACACCTGAACACTGAAGCTTTCTTT,CASSKGHLNTEAFF
.,TRBD2,TRBV5-6,TRBJ2-7,TGTGCCAGCAGCTCGAGCGGGGGGGGGACGCCTTCCTACGAGCAGTACTTC,CASSSSGGGTPSYEQYF